This is a list of T cell receptor beta chains from one sample in a study of T cells in Graves' hyperthyroidism and ophthalmopathy. TCRdb called the multiplex PCR reads again in MiXCR, with one record for every CDR3 protein. The sample records around 690,000 distinct CDR3 sequences, 15% to 20% being singletons. The sample taken for sequencing was blood. The source of these receptors is a man aged 50 to 59 with Graves' hyperthyroidism. The CDR3 runs from the conserved cysteine through the conserved F or W. D genes are given only for firm matches. Only part of the rows carry a size: once, few, many, or a class if the clone is expanded.

v_call	j_call	clone_size	d_call	cdr3_aa	cdr3_nt
TRBV27	TRBJ2-7	few	-	CASADGSSYEQYF	TGTGCCAGCGCGGACGGGAGCTCCTACGAGCAGTACTTC
TRBV3-1	TRBJ2-7	few	TRBD2	CASSRPGLADSSYEQYF	TGTGCCAGCAGCCGACCGGGACTAGCGGACAGCTCCTACGAGCAGTACTTC
TRBV6-1	TRBJ2-3	many	-	CASSYFSGTDTQYF	TGTGCCAGCAGTTACTTCTCCGGCACAGATACGCAGTATTTT
TRBV29-1	TRBJ2-5	many	-	CSVEGQQETQYF	TGCAGCGTTGAGGGCCAGCAAGAGACCCAGTACTTC
TRBV5-8	TRBJ1-4	few	-	CASSPGQPLNEKLFF	TGTGCCAGCAGCCCCGGACAGCCACTTAATGAAAAACTGTTTTTT
TRBV4-2	TRBJ2-1	few	-	CASSQAQPGEWERPHYNEQFF	TGTGCCAGCAGCCAAGCCCAACCAGGGGAGTGGGAGCGGCCCCACTACAATGAGCAGTTCTTC
TRBV10-3	TRBJ1-2	few	-	CATEGLVGYTF	TGTGCCACCGAAGGTCTAGTGGGCTACACCTTC
TRBV20-1	TRBJ1-1	few	TRBD1	CSAVGQGGTEAFF	TGCAGTGCTGTTGGACAGGGCGGCACTGAAGCTTTCTTT
TRBV12-3/TRBV12-4	TRBJ2-1	-	-	CASSLGGWTGEWNEQFF	TGTGCCAGCAGTTTAGGTGGGTGGACGGGTGAATGGAATGAGCAGTTCTTC
TRBV7-9	TRBJ2-7	-	TRBD2	CASSFEIGGGGEQYF	TGTGCCAGCAGCTTCGAAATTGGCGGGGGAGGGGAGCAGTACTTC
TRBV28	TRBJ1-2	many	TRBD1	CASKLLGQGFGYTF	TGTGCCAGTAAGCTACTAGGACAGGGTTTTGGCTACACCTTC
TRBV20-1	TRBJ2-2	-	-	CSATPATNTGELFF	TGCAGTGCTACCCCAGCTACGAACACCGGGGAGCTGTTTTTT
TRBV7-6	TRBJ2-7	few	-	CASSLGGSPAQYF	TGTGCCAGCAGCTTAGGAGGCTCGCCGGCGCAGTACTTC
TRBV20-1	TRBJ1-1	many	-	CSARDRGKLNTEAFF	TGCAGTGCTAGAGATCGGGGCAAGTTGAACACTGAAGCTTTCTTT
TRBV12-3/TRBV12-4	TRBJ1-1	-	TRBD1	CASNRGGGQNTEAFF	TGTGCCAGCAACAGGGGGGGGGGCCAGAACACTGAAGCTTTCTTT
TRBV11-3	TRBJ2-3	few	TRBD2	CASSLAPGLAGGPLDTQYF	TGTGCCAGCAGCTTAGCCCCGGGACTAGCGGGAGGGCCCCTAGATACGCAGTATTTT
TRBV20-1	TRBJ1-2	many	TRBD1	CSATDRGGLGYTF	TGCAGTGCTACGGACAGGGGAGGTCTTGGCTACACCTTC